These T cell receptor beta chains were read from a single sample in a study of T cells in Graves' hyperthyroidism and ophthalmopathy. Via MiXCR, TCRdb re-called the multiplex PCR reads, giving one row per CDR3 protein. The sample comprises approximately 400,000 distinct CDR3 sequences, about a sixth of which are singletons, and 7.5% to 9% rests with the top ten. The sample comprised blood. These receptors were collected from a woman aged 18-29 years with Graves' hyperthyroidism. Both conserved end residues are trimmed from each CDR3. The D gene is left open where the match is weak.

D gene	J gene	V gene	CDR3 protein
NA	TRBJ2-2	TRBV6-1	ASSFFSGGELF
NA	TRBJ2-7	TRBV19	ASSIGLLWILPYEQY
NA	TRBJ2-7	TRBV12-3/TRBV12-4	ASSSYLGGGTAFSYEQY
NA	TRBJ1-2	TRBV4-1	ASSQADYGYT
TRBD2	TRBJ2-1	TRBV14	ASKASGVYNEQF
NA	TRBJ1-2	TRBV20-1	SARDLGGGEGSSYGYT
TRBD1	TRBJ2-6	TRBV7-3	ASSTTGGASGANVLT
NA	TRBJ1-1	TRBV30	ACSPYPAI
NA	TRBJ2-7	TRBV20-1	SARTGTTFYEQY
NA	TRBJ2-7	TRBV9	ASSGYRDGSYEQY
NA	TRBJ1-5	TRBV27	ASSLIPANQPQH
NA	TRBJ1-5	TRBV27	ASSYRYNQPQH
NA	TRBJ2-2	TRBV2	ASRSPGTYVENTGELF
NA	TRBJ1-4	TRBV20-1	SARGGTNEKLF
NA	TRBJ1-1	TRBV18	ASSEKRGSHTEAF
TRBD2	TRBJ2-5	TRBV5-1	ASSLSAGAGETQY
NA	TRBJ2-3	TRBV12-3/TRBV12-4	ASRDSGLDTQY
NA	TRBJ1-2	TRBV9	ASSAEGFYGYT
NA	TRBJ2-1	TRBV7-6	ASSPSPSAAEQF
NA	TRBJ1-2	TRBV20-1	SARDPDNDYGYT
TRBD2	TRBJ2-7	TRBV7-9	ASSLIAGENYEQY
TRBD2	TRBJ2-1	TRBV4-1	ASSPQAGVKGNEQF
TRBD2	TRBJ2-5	TRBV7-9	ASTLGGGQETQY
NA	TRBJ1-5	TRBV20-1	SAIAAHPSGGNQPQH
TRBD2	TRBJ2-3	TRBV28	ASSPLGRGTDTQY
NA	TRBJ1-2	TRBV20-1	SARNRRDDSGYT
NA	TRBJ2-3	TRBV28	ASSSRTINTDTQY
TRBD2	TRBJ2-1	TRBV20-1	SARKAGGGYNEQF
TRBD1	TRBJ2-7	TRBV5-4	ASSPGQGAFYGQY
TRBD2	TRBJ2-1	TRBV19	ASSIDLSLAGVGSYNEQF
NA	TRBJ2-7	TRBV3-1	ASGYSYEQY
NA	TRBJ1-2	TRBV7-2	ASSLGAGAGYGYT
TRBD2	TRBJ2-7	TRBV20-1	SARDSGRGFYEQY
NA	TRBJ1-2	TRBV7-9	ASSHPQGLNYGYT
TRBD1	TRBJ2-5	TRBV27	ASSLRQGAIQETQY
TRBD2	TRBJ2-2	TRBV6-1	ASITLSGGAGGELF
NA	TRBJ2-1	TRBV7-2	ASSLWSGGSYNEQF
NA	TRBJ1-6	TRBV19	ASSRQARTYNSPLH
NA	TRBJ2-7	TRBV7-7	ASSLFGVGGRSYEQY
NA	TRBJ1-5	TRBV6-1	ASSQYNQPQH
NA	TRBJ2-3	TRBV5-1	ASSLAAGPRTDTQY
TRBD2	TRBJ2-1	TRBV20-1	SARPMTSGSSREQF
NA	TRBJ1-2	TRBV27	ASSPPGGARGYT
NA	TRBJ1-5	TRBV11-2	ASSLDRVGQPQH
NA	TRBJ1-4	TRBV12-3/TRBV12-4	ASRLYSEKLF